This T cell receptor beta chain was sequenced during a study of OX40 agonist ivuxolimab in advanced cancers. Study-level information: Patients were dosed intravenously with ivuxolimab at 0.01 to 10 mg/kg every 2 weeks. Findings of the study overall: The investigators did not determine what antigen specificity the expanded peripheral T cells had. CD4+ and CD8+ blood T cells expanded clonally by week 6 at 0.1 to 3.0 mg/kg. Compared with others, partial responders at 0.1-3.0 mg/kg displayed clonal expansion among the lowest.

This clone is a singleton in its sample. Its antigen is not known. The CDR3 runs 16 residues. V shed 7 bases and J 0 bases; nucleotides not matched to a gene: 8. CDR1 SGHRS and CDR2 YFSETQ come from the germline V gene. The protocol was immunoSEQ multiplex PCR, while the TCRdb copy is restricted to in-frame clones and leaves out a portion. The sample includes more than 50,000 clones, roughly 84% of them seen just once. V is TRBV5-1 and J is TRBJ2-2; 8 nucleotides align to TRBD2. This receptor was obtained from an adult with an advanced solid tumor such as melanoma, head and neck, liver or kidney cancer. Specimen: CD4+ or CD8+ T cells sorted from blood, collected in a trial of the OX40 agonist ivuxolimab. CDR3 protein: CASSPLLAANTGELFF. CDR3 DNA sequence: TGCGCCAGCTCTCCCTTACTAGCGGCGAACACCGGGGAGCTGTTTTTT.